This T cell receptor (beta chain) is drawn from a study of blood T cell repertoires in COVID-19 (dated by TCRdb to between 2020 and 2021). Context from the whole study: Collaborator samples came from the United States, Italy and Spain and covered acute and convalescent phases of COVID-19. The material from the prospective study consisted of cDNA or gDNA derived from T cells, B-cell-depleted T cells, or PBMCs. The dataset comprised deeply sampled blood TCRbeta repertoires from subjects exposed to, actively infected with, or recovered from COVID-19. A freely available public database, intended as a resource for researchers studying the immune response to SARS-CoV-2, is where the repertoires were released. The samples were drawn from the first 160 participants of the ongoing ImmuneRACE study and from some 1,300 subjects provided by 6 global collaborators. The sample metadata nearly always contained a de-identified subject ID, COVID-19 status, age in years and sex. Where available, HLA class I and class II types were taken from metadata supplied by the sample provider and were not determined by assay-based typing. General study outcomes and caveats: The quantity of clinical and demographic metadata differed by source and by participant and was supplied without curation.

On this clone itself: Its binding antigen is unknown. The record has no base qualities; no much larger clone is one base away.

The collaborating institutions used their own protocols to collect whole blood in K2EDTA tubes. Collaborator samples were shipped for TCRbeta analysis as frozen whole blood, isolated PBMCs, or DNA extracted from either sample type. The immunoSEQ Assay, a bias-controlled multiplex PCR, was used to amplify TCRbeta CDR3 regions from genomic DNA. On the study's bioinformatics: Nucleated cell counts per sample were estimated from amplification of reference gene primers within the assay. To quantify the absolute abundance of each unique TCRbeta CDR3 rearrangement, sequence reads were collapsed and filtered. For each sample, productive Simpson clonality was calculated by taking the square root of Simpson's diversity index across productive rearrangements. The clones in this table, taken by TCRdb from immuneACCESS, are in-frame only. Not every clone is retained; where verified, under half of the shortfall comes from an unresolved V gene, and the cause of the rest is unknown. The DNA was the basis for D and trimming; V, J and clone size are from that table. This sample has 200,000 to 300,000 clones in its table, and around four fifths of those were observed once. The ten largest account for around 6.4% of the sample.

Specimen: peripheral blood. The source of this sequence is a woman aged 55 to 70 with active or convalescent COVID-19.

For the CDR3, the sequence is CASSVRPGEKLFF. The nucleotides are TGTGCCAGCAGCGTCCGCCCCGGGGAAAAACTGTTTTTT. This chain joins TRBV9 to TRBJ1-4; the D gene assignment is ambiguous. V and J lose 2 bases and 8 bases, and a span of 10 bases separates them. The CDR3, cysteine through phenylalanine, is 13 amino acids long. Here the CDR3 DNA is all that survives: 39 bases in frame from base 1. CDR1 and CDR2, looked up from the germline V gene, are SGDLS and YYNGEE.